This is a list of T cell receptor beta chains from one sample in a study of T cell repertoires in cytomegalovirus infection. TCRdb reprocessed the reads via MiXCR and lists one record per CDR3 protein. The sample lists some 270,000 distinct CDR3 sequences; around 15% were seen once. Sequencing used CD8+ T cells from PBMCs. The receptors originated from a human donor in good health (CMV status not recorded). Some clones in this sample may be carry-over from other donors' samples. Both conserved end residues are part of each CDR3.

v_call,j_call,cdr3_aa
TRBV28,TRBJ2-4,CASSLREGGDKNIQYF
TRBV27,TRBJ1-5,CASSPGPGANQPQHF
TRBV7-9,TRBJ2-7,CASSSGLAWYEQYF
TRBV6-1,TRBJ2-6,CASSLTRLRGTTDSGANVLTF
TRBV7-9,TRBJ2-6,CAVPSGDSGANVLTF
TRBV11-2,TRBJ1-2,CASSLGGQDLYGYTF
TRBV7-2,TRBJ2-7,CASSFFSGPHYEQYF
TRBV30,TRBJ2-7,CAWRPGTGHFNSYEQYF
TRBV7-9,TRBJ2-7,CASSHTTSGDYEQYF
TRBV12-3/TRBV12-4,TRBJ1-2,CASSLGVGPGRGYTF
TRBV28,TRBJ1-6,CASSLDRRARGAYNSPLHF
TRBV2,TRBJ1-2,CASSDPGGSLLYGYTF
TRBV7-3,TRBJ1-6,CASSLLPGTFGDSPLHF
TRBV7-2,TRBJ2-5,CASSLELIRRQETQYF
TRBV15,TRBJ2-1,CATSGRGLALQRYNEQFF
TRBV7-2,TRBJ1-6,CASAEKGANNSPLHF
TRBV12-3/TRBV12-4,TRBJ1-1,CASTPPDPGTEAFF
TRBV12-3/TRBV12-4,TRBJ1-3,CASSWTGNTIYF
TRBV5-1,TRBJ1-4,CASSLAGGFEKLFF
TRBV2,TRBJ2-7,CASNILAGEQYF
TRBV6-6,TRBJ2-7,CASSYLPRYEQYF
TRBV28,TRBJ1-2,CASSLFQNTAYGYTF
TRBV7-6,TRBJ1-1,CASSPSGRGRTTEAFF
TRBV28,TRBJ2-5,CASSSPTGHMEETQYF
TRBV7-2,TRBJ2-7,CASSLLWTSDYYEQYF
TRBV7-8,TRBJ1-1,CASSLAGYEAFF
TRBV12-5,TRBJ1-1,CASGQPRDRDNTEAFF
TRBV27,TRBJ2-7,CASSSSGGSYEQYF
TRBV7-3,TRBJ2-3,CASSLWAGGTDTQYF
TRBV7-9,TRBJ2-5,CASSFLGTEETQYF
TRBV7-8,TRBJ1-1,CASWQGALSEAFF
TRBV7-8,TRBJ1-4,CASSRDRTATNEKLFF
TRBV2,TRBJ2-2,CASSEGQGAYPRTGELFF
TRBV19,TRBJ2-7,CASRYQGGEQYF
TRBV6-5,TRBJ2-1,CASSNSGGALLSYNEQFF
TRBV27,TRBJ1-2,CATIASAGGYGYTF
TRBV7-2,TRBJ1-5,CASSLLYEPQHF
TRBV7-9,TRBJ1-2,CASSDSPGADGYTF
TRBV5-6,TRBJ2-3,CASSLGTSGDPRF
TRBV6-1,TRBJ2-7,CASSEWDIRSYEQYF
TRBV7-6,TRBJ2-2,CASSHNRQGVTGELFF
TRBV10-3,TRBJ2-7,CAISGGTGVSGEQYF
TRBV20-1,TRBJ2-7,CSARDRDGLSYEQYF
TRBV27,TRBJ2-4,CASSTPMMIAKNIQYF
TRBV20-1,TRBJ1-1,CSARDTRNTEAFF
TRBV28,TRBJ1-6,CASSLVRHAVALHF
TRBV27,TRBJ1-6,CASSSRTPLHF
TRBV20-1,TRBJ2-5,CSAKMSPETQYF
TRBV13,TRBJ2-7,CASGTGVEQYF
TRBV4-1,TRBJ1-5,CASSPDPGGFGNQPQHF
TRBV7-7,TRBJ2-5,CASSLGETGHQETQYF
TRBV7-9,TRBJ1-1,CASSSTRMNTEAFF
TRBV7-2,TRBJ2-7,CASSSYSGGAYEQYF
TRBV6-2/TRBV6-3,TRBJ2-3,CASSYSIFGGRTDTQYF
TRBV7-8,TRBJ1-6,CASSRGANFTPLHF
TRBV11-2,TRBJ1-3,CASSLVPAAHSGNTIYF
TRBV25-1,TRBJ1-1,CASSELRGRNTEAFF
TRBV4-1,TRBJ2-3,CASSQAGADTQYF
TRBV27,TRBJ2-3,CASREQGPGGDTQYF
TRBV10-2,TRBJ1-1,CASSSRTGMNTEAFF